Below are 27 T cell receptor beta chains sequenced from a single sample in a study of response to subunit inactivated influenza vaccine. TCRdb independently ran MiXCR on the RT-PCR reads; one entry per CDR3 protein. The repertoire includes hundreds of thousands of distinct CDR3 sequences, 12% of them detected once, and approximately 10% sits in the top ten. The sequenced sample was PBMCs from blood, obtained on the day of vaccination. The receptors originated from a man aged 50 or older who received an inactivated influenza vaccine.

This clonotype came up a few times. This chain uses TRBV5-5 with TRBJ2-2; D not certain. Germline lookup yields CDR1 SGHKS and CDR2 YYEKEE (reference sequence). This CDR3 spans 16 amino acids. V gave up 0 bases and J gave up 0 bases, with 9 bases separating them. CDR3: CASSLGWFANTGELFF. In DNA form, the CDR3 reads TGTGCCAGCAGCTTGGGATGGTTCGCGAACACCGGGGAGCTGTTTTTT. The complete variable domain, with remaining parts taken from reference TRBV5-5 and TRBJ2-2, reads DAGVTQSPTHLIKTRGQQVTLRCSPISGHKSVSWYQQVLGQGPQFIFQYYEKEERGRGNFPDRFSARQFPNYSSELNVNALLLGDSALYLCASSLGWFANTGELFFGEGSRLTVL.

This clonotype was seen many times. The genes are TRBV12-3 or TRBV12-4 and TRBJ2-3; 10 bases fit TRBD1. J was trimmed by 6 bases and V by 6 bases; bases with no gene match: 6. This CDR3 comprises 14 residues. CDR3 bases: TGTGCCAGCAGACTCGACAGGGGGCATGATACGCAGTATTTT. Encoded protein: CASRLDRGHDTQYF.

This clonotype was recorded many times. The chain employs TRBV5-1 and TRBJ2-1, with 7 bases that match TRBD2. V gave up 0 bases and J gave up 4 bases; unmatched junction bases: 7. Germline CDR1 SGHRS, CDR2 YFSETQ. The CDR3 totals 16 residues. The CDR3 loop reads CASSLEGRGRYNEQFF. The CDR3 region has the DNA TGCGCCAGCAGCTTGGAGGGGCGGGGGAGATACAATGAGCAGTTCTTC.

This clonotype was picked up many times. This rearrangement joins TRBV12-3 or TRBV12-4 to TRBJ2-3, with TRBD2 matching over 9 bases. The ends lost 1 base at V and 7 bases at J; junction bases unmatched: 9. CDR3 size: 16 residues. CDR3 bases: TGTGCCAGCAGTTTAGGTAGCGGGGGCGCCGGGAATACGCAGTATTTT. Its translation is CASSLGSGGAGNTQYF.

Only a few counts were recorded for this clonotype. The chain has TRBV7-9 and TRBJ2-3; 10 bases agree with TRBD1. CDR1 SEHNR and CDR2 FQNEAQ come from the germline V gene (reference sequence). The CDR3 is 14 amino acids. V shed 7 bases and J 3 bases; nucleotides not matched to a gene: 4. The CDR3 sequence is CASTQDRGTDTQYF. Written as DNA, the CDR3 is TGTGCCAGCACCCAGGACAGGGGGACAGATACGCAGTATTTT.

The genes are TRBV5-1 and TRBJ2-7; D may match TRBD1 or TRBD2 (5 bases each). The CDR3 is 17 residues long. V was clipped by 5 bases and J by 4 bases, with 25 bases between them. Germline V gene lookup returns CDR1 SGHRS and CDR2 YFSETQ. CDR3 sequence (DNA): TGCGCCAGCAGTCTAAATCGAGGGGCGAGTACTCGGTACGAGCAGTACTTC. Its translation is CASSLNRGASTRYEQYF.

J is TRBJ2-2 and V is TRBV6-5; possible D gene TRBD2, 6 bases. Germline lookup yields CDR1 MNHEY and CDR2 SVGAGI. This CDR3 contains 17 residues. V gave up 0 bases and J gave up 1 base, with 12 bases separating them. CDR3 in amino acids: CASSYSIRGMNTGELFF. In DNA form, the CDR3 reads TGTGCCAGCAGTTACTCGATTCGGGGGATGAACACCGGGGAGCTGTTTTTT.

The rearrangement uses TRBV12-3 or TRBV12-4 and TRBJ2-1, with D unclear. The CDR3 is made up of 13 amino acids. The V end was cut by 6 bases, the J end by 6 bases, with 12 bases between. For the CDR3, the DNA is TGTGCCAGCAGCCCAACTGCGGTCAATGAGCAGTTCTTC. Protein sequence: CASSPTAVNEQFF.

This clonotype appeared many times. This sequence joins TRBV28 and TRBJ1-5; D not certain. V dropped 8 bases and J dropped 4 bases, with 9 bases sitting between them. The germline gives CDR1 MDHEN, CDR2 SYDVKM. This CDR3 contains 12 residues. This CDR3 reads CASSTANQPQHF. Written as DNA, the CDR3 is TGTGCCAGCTCTACCGCAAATCAGCCCCAGCATTTT.

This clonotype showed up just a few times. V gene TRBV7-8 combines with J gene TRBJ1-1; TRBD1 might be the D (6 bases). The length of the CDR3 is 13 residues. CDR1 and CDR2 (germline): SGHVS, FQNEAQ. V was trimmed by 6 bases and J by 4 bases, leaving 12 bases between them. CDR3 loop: CASSEGVGTEAFF. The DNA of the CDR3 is TGTGCCAGCAGTGAGGGGGTGGGCACTGAAGCTTTCTTT.

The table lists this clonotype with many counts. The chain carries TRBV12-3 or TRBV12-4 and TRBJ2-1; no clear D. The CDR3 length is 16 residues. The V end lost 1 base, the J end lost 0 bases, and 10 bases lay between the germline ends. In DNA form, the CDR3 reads TGTGCCAGCAGTTTAGGCGGCGGAGTCTCCTACAATGAGCAGTTCTTC. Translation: CASSLGGGVSYNEQFF.

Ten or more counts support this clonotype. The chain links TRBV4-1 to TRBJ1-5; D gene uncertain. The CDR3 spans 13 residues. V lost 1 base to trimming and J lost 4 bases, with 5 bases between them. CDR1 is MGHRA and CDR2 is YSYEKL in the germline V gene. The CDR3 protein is CASSQGPNQPQHF. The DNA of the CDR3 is TGCGCCAGCAGCCAAGGACCGAATCAGCCCCAGCATTTT.

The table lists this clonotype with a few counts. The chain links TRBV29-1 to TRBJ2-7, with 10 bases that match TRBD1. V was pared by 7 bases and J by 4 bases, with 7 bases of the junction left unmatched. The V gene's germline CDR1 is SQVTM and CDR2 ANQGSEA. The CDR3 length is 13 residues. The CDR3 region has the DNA TGCAGCGCCGAGGGACAGGGGTTATACGAGCAGTACTTC. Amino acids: CSAEGQGLYEQYF.

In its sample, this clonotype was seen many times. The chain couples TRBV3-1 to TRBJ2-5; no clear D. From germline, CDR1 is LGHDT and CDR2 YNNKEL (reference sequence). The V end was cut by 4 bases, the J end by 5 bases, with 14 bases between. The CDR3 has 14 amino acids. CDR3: CASSRKGPRETQYF. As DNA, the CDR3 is TGTGCCAGCAGCCGGAAAGGGCCTAGGGAGACCCAGTACTTC.

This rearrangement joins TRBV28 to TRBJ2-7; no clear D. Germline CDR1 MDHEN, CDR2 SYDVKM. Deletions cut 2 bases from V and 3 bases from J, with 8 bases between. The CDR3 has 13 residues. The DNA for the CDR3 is TGTGCCAGCAGTTTAATTACGGGCTACGAGCAGTACTTC. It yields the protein CASSLITGYEQYF.

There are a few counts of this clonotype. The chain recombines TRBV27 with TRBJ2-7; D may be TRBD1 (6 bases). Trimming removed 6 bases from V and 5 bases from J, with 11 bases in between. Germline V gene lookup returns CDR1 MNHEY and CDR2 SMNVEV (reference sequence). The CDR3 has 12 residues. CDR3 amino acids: CASSPRGNEQYF. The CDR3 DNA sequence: TGTGCCAGCAGCCCAAGGGGGAACGAGCAGTACTTC.

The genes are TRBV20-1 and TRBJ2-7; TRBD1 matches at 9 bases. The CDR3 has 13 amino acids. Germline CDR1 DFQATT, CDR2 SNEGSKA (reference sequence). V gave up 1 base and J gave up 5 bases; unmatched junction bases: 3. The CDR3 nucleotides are TGCAGTGCTAGAGGGGACAGGGCCAACGAGCAGTACTTC. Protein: CSARGDRANEQYF.

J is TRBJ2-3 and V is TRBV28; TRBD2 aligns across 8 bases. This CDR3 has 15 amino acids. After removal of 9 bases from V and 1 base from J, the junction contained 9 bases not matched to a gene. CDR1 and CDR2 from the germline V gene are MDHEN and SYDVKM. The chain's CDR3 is CASTGGSGGTDTQYF. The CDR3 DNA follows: TGTGCCAGTACGGGGGGGTCGGGGGGCACAGATACGCAGTATTTT.

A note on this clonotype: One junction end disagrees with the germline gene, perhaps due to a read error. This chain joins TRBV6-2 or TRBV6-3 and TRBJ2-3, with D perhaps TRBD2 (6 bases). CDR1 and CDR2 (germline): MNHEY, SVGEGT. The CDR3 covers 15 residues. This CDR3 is CASSTLALGTDTQYF. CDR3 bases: TGTGCCAGCAGTACTCTAGCGTTGGGCACGGATACGCAGTATTTT.

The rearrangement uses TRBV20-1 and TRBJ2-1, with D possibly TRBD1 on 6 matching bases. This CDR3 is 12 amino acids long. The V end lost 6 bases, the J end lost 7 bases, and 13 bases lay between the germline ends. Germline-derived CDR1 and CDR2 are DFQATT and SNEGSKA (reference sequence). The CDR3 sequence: CSAGARGNEQFF. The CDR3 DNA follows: TGCAGTGCCGGGGCGAGGGGGAATGAGCAGTTCTTC.

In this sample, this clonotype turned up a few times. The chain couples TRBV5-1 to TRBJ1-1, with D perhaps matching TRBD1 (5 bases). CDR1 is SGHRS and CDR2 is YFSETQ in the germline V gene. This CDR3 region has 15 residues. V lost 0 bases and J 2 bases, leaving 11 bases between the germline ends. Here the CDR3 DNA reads TGCGCCAGCAGCTTGGAAGGAGGGGTTAACACTGAAGCTTTCTTT. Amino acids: CASSLEGGVNTEAFF.

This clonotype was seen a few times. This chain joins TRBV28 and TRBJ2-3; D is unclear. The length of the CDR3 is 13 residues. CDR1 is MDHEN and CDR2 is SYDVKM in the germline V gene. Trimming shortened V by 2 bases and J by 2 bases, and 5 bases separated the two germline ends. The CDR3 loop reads CASSLRYTDTQYF. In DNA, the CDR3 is TGTGCCAGCAGTTTAAGGTACACAGATACGCAGTATTTT.

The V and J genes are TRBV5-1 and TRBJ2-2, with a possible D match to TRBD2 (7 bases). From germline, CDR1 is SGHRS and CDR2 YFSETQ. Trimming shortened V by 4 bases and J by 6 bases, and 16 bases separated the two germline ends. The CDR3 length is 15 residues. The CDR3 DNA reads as TGCGCCAGCAGCCGTCGGGGGGCGCAGCCCGGGGAGCTGTTTTTT. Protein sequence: CASSRRGAQPGELFF.

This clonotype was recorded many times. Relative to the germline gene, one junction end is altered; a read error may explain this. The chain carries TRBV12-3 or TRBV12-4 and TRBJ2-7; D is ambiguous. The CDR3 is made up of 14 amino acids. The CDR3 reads CASSLTRDSYEQYF. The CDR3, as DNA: TGCGCCAGCAGCTTGACACGAGACTCCTACGAGCAGTACTTC.

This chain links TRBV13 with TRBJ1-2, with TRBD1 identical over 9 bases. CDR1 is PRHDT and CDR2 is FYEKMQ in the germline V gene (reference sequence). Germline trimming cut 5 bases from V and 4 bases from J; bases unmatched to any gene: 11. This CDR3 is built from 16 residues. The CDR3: CASSRDDTGGTYGYTF. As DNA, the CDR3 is TGTGCCAGCAGCCGAGACGACACAGGGGGCACCTATGGCTACACCTTC.

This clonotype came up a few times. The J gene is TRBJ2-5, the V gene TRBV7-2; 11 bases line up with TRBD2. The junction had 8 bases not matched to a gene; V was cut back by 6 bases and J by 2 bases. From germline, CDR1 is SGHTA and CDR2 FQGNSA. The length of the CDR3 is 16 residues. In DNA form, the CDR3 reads TGTGCCAGCAGGGGGGGGACTAGCGGTAATCAAGAGACCCAGTACTTC. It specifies CASRGGTSGNQETQYF.

CDR3 DNA sequence: TGCGCCAGCAGCCAATTTGGACAGAGCGACACAGATACGCAGTATTTT. Its protein is CASSQFGQSDTDTQYF. The chain is built from TRBV5-1 and TRBJ2-3, with a possible D match to TRBD1 (6 bases). Trimming shortened V by 4 bases and J by 2 bases, and 17 bases separated the two germline ends. Germline values: CDR1 SGHRS, CDR2 YFSETQ. This CDR3 is 16 amino acids long.